The rows below give T cell receptor beta chains drawn from one sample of a study of T cell responses to AZD1222 COVID-19 vaccine. Method: immunoSEQ multiplex PCR; TCRdb's copy keeps in-frame clones and lacks some. The top ten clones hold about 1.8% of a sample with some 190,000 clones, just over 90% of them seen once. This specimen was peripheral blood, taken 28 days after the second AZD1222 dose. These receptors were collected from an adult who received the AZD1222 COVID-19 vaccine. Both conserved end residues are part of each CDR3. D genes are given only for firm matches. Clone size, where shown, is once, few, many, or a class for clones that have expanded.

cdr3_aa: CASTPGGSSYEQYF
cdr3_nt: TGTGCCAGCACCCCAGGGGGGAGCTCCTACGAGCAGTACTTC
clone_size: once
j_call: TRBJ2-7
d_call: NA
v_call: TRBV2

cdr3_aa: CASSLSTSVNEQFF
cdr3_nt: TGCGCCAGCAGCCTTTCGACTAGCGTAAATGAGCAGTTCTTC
clone_size: NA
j_call: TRBJ2-1
d_call: TRBD2
v_call: TRBV4-1

cdr3_aa: CASSQGVARNTIYF
cdr3_nt: TGTGCCAGCAGCCAAGGAGTAGCTCGAAACACCATATATTTT
clone_size: NA
j_call: TRBJ1-3
d_call: NA
v_call: TRBV3-1/TRBV3-2

cdr3_aa: CSASAGTGLSYEQYF
cdr3_nt: TGCAGTGCTAGTGCCGGGACAGGATTATCCTACGAGCAGTACTTC
clone_size: NA
j_call: TRBJ2-7
d_call: TRBD1
v_call: TRBV20-1

cdr3_aa: CASSESSGLAGSYGETQYF
cdr3_nt: TGCGCCAGCAGTGAGTCCTCGGGACTAGCGGGATCTTATGGAGAGACCCAGTACTTC
clone_size: NA
j_call: TRBJ2-5
d_call: TRBD2
v_call: TRBV10-2

cdr3_aa: CASSPSGQTDTQYF
cdr3_nt: TGTGCCAGCAGCCCCTCGGGGCAGACAGATACGCAGTATTTT
clone_size: NA
j_call: TRBJ2-3
d_call: NA
v_call: TRBV9

cdr3_aa: CASSPRTPLF
cdr3_nt: TGTGCCAGCAGCCCTCGGACCCCTCTTTTT
clone_size: NA
j_call: TRBJ1-4
d_call: NA
v_call: TRBV7-4

cdr3_aa: CASSPGRLMKETQYF
cdr3_nt: TGTGCCAGCTCACCAGGTCGACTCATGAAGGAGACCCAGTACTTC
clone_size: NA
j_call: TRBJ2-5
d_call: NA
v_call: TRBV18

cdr3_aa: CASGRRPEAFF
cdr3_nt: TGTGCCAGCGGGAGAAGACCCGAAGCTTTCTTT
clone_size: NA
j_call: TRBJ1-1
d_call: NA
v_call: TRBV6-5

cdr3_aa: CASSLLTPLAGEDGELFF
cdr3_nt: TGTGCCAGCAGCTTGTTGACCCCCCTAGCGGGTGAGGACGGGGAGCTGTTTTTT
clone_size: NA
j_call: TRBJ2-2
d_call: TRBD2
v_call: TRBV5-6

cdr3_aa: CAQDYSGRYRYEQYF
cdr3_nt: TGTGCCCAAGATTATAGCGGGAGATATCGGTACGAGCAGTACTTC
clone_size: NA
j_call: TRBJ2-7
d_call: TRBD2
v_call: TRBV27

cdr3_aa: CASSPGTSFETQYF
cdr3_nt: TGTGCCAGCAGCCCGGGGACTAGCTTTGAGACCCAGTACTTC
clone_size: NA
j_call: TRBJ2-5
d_call: TRBD2
v_call: TRBV7-9

cdr3_aa: CSFRDINTEAFF
cdr3_nt: TGCAGCTTCCGGGACATTAACACTGAAGCTTTCTTT
clone_size: NA
j_call: TRBJ1-1
d_call: NA
v_call: TRBV29-1

cdr3_aa: CASSQYGSGTRGYGYTF
cdr3_nt: TGTGCCAGCAGCCAATACGGCAGCGGGACCCGGGGCTATGGCTACACCTTC
clone_size: many
j_call: TRBJ1-2
d_call: NA
v_call: TRBV16

cdr3_aa: CASTPGRAPNTGELFF
cdr3_nt: TGTGCCAGCACCCCCGGGAGGGCCCCGAACACCGGGGAGCTGTTTTTT
clone_size: NA
j_call: TRBJ2-2
d_call: TRBD2
v_call: TRBV5-6

cdr3_aa: CASTIAGSHYEQYF
cdr3_nt: TGTGCCAGCACCATAGCGGGCTCGCACTACGAGCAGTACTTC
clone_size: NA
j_call: TRBJ2-7
d_call: TRBD2
v_call: TRBV6-5

cdr3_aa: CASGKQGGEAFF
cdr3_nt: TGCGCCAGCGGCAAGCAGGGTGGTGAAGCTTTCTTT
clone_size: once
j_call: TRBJ1-1
d_call: NA
v_call: TRBV4-3

cdr3_aa: CASSLTGGFTDTQYF
cdr3_nt: TGCGCCAGCAGCTTGACAGGGGGCTTCACAGATACGCAGTATTTT
clone_size: NA
j_call: TRBJ2-3
d_call: TRBD1
v_call: TRBV5-1